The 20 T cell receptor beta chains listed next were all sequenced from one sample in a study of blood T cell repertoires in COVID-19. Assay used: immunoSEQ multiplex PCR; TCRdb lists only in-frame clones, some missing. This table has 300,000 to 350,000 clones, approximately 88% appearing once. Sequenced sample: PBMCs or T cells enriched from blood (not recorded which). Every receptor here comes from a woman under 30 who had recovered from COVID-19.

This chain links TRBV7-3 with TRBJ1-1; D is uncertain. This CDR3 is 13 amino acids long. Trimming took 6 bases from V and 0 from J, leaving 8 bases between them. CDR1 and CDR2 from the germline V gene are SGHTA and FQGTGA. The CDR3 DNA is TGTGCCAGCAGTCGCGAGATGAACACTGAAGCTTTCTTT. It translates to CASSREMNTEAFF.

The CDR3: CASSPLGTGDEQYF. The DNA for the CDR3 is TGTGCCAGCAGCCCCCTCGGGACAGGGGACGAGCAGTACTTC. The chain carries TRBV7-2 and TRBJ2-7, with 10 bases matching TRBD1. J was trimmed by 5 bases and V by 5 bases; bases with no gene match: 6. The V gene's germline CDR1 is SGHTA and CDR2 FQGNSA. CDR3 size: 14 residues.

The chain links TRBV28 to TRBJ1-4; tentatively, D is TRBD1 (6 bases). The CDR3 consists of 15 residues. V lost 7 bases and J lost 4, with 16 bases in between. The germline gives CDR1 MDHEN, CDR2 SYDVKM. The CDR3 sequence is CASTVTQGHNEKLFF. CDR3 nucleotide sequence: TGTGCCAGCACCGTAACTCAGGGGCATAATGAAAAACTGTTTTTT. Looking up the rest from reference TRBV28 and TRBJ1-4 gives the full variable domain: DVKVTQSSRYLVKRTGEKVFLECVQDMDHENMFWYRQDPGLGLRLIYFSYDVKMKEKGDIPEGYSVSREKKERFSLILESASTNQTSMYLCASTVTQGHNEKLFFGSGTQLSVL.

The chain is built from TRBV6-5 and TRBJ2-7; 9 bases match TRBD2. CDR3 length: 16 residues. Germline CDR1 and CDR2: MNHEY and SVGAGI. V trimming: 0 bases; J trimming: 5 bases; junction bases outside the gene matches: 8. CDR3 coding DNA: TGTGCCAGCAGTTACTCGCCCAGCGGGAGGTTCGACGAGCAGTACTTC. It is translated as CASSYSPSGRFDEQYF.

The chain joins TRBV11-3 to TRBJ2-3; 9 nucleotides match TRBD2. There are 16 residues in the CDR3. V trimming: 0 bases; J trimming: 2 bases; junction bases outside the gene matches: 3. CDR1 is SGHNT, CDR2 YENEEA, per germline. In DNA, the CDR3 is TGTGCCAGCAGCTTAGAGGGCGGGAGGGACACAGATACGCAGTATTTT. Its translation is CASSLEGGRDTDTQYF. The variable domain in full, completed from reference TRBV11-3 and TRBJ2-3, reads EAGVVQSPRYKIIEKKQPVAFWCNPISGHNTLYWYLQNLGQGPELLIRYENEEAVDDSQLPKDRFSAERLKGVDSTLKIQPAELGDSAVYLCASSLEGGRDTDTQYFGPGTRLTVL.

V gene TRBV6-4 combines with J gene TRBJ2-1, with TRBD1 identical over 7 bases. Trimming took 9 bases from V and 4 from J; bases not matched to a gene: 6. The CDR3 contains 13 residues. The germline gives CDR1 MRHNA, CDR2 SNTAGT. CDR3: CASVQGLYNEQFF. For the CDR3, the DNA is TGTGCCAGTGTACAGGGGCTTTACAATGAGCAGTTCTTC.

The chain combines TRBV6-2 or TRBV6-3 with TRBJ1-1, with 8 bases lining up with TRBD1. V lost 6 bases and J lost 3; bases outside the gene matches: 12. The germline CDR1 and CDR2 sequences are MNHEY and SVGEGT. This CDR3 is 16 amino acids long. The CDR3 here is CASSPTGVGRYTEAFF. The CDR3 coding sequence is TGTGCCAGCAGCCCGACAGGGGTAGGTCGATACACTGAAGCTTTCTTT.

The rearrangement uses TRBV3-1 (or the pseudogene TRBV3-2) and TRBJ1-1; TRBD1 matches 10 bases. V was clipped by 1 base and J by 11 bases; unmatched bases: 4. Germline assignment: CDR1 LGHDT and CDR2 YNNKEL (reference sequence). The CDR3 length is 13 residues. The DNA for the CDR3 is TGTGCCAGCAGCCAAGGGTGGGACAGGGGCGCTTTCTTT. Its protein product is CASSQGWDRGAFF.

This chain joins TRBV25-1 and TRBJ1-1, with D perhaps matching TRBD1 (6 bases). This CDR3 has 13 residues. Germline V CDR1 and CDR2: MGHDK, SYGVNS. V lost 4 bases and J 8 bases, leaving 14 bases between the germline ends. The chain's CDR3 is CASSGQVEAEAFF. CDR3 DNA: TGTGCCAGCAGTGGACAGGTAGAGGCCGAAGCTTTCTTT.

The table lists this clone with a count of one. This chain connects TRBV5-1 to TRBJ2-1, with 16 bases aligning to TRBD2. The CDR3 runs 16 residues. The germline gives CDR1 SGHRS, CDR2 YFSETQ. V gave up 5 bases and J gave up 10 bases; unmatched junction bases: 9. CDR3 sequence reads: CASRLGLAGGIGEQFF. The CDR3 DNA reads TGCGCCAGCAGACTGGGACTAGCGGGAGGGATAGGGGAGCAGTTCTTC.

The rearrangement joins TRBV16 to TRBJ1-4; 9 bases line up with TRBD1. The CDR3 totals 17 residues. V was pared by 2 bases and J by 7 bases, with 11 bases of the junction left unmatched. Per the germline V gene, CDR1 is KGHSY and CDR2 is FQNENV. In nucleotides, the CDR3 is TGTGCCAGCAGCCAAACCCCTCGGACAGGGGAGGGTGAAAAACTGTTTTTT. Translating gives CASSQTPRTGEGEKLFF.

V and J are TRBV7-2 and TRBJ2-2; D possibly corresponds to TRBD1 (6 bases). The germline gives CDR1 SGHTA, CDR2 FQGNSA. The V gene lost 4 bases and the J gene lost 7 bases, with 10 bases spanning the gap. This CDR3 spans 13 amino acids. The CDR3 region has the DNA TGTGCCAGCAGCTGGGACATAATCGGGGAGCTGTTTTTT. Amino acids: CASSWDIIGELFF.

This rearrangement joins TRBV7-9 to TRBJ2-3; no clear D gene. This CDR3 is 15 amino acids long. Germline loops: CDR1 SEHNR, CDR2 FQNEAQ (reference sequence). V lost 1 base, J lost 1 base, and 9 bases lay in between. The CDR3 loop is CASSLGEVGTDTQYF. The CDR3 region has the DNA TGTGCCAGCAGCTTAGGTGAGGTTGGCACAGATACGCAGTATTTT.

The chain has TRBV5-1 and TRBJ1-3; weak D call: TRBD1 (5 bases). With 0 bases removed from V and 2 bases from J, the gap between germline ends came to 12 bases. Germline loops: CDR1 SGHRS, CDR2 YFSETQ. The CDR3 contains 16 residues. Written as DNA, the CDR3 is TGCGCCAGCAGCTTGGACGGGGGAGTACCTGGAAACACCATATATTTT. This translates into CASSLDGGVPGNTIYF.

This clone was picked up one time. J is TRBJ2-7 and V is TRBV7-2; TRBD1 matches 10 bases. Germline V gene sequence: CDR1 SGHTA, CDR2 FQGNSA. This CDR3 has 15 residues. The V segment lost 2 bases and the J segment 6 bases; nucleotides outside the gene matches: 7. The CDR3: CASSLLRDRGGEQYF. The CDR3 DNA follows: TGTGCCAGCAGCTTACTCAGGGACAGGGGAGGCGAGCAGTACTTC.

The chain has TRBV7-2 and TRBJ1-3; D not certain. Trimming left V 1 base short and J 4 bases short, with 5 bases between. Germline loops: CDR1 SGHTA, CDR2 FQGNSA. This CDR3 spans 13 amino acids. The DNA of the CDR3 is TGTGCCAGCAGCTTAGTCGGGGGAAACACCATATATTTT. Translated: CASSLVGGNTIYF. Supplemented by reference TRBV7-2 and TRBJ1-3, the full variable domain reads GAGVSQSPSNKVTEKGKDVELRCDPISGHTALYWYRQSLGQGLEFLIYFQGNSAPDKSGLPSDRFSAERTGGSVSTLTIQRTQQEDSAVYLCASSLVGGNTIYFGEGSWLTVV.

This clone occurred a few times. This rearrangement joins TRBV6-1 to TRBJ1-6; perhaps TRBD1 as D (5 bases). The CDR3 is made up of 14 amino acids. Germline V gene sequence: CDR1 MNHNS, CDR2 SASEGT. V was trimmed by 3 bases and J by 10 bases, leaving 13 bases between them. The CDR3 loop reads CASSDNYRNSPLHF. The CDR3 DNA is TGTGCCAGCAGTGACAACTACAGGAACTCACCCCTCCACTTT.

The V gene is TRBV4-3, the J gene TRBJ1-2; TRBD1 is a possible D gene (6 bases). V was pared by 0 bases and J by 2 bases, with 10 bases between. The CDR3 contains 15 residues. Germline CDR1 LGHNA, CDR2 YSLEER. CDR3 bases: TGCGCCAGCAGCCAAGACATACAGGGAAACTATGGCTACACCTTC. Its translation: CASSQDIQGNYGYTF.

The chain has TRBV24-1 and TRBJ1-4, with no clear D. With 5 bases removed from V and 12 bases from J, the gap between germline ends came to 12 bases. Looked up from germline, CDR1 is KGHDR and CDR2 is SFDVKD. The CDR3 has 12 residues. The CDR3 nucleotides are TGTGCCACCAGTGTCCTGACAAACCAACTGTTTTTT. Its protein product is CATSVLTNQLFF.

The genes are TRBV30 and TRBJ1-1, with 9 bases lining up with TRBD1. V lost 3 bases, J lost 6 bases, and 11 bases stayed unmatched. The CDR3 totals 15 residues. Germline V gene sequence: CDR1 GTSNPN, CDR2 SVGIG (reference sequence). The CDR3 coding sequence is TGTGCCTGGAGAGTAAGGGACAGGGAATTTGCTGAAGCTTTCTTT. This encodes CAWRVRDREFAEAFF.